The 8 T cell receptor beta chains below were found in one sample sequenced in a study of shared clonotypes between healthy human individuals. CD45RO-negative cells were positively selected for CCR7, leaving out terminally differentiated effector memory CD45RA+ cells. Assay used: immunoSEQ multiplex PCR; TCRdb lists only in-frame clones, some missing. The data show hundreds of thousands of clones, with more than 85% seen just once and under 30% held by the top ten. What was sequenced was naive CD8+ T cells sorted from blood. Receptors originate from a man younger than 40 in good health.

The chain joins TRBV27 to TRBJ2-7, with D maybe TRBD1 (5 bases). The length of the CDR3 is 12 residues. V was pared by 3 bases and J by 7 bases, with 10 bases between. Germline CDR1 is MNHEY and CDR2 is SMNVEV (reference sequence). The CDR3 region is CASSFDSREQYF. The DNA of the CDR3 is TGTGCCAGCAGTTTCGACAGCCGGGAGCAGTACTTC.

V and J are TRBV2 and TRBJ2-7; D may be TRBD2 (7 bases). With 0 bases removed from V and 1 base from J, the gap between germline ends came to 16 bases. The CDR3 is made up of 17 amino acids. The V gene's germline CDR1 is SNHLY and CDR2 FYNNEI. For the CDR3, the DNA is TGTGCCAGCAGTGAAGCGCTTGGGAGGGGGAAATCCTACGAGCAGTACTTC. It encodes CASSEALGRGKSYEQYF.

A few counts support this clone. This chain joins TRBV4-3 and TRBJ2-1; tentatively, D is TRBD1 (6 bases). CDR1 is LGHNA and CDR2 is YSLEER in the germline V gene. With 4 bases removed from V and 5 bases from J, the gap between germline ends came to 21 bases. The CDR3 length is 17 residues. This CDR3 is CASSRSTAGTLDNEQFF. The DNA for the CDR3 is TGCGCCAGCAGCCGAAGTACAGCCGGGACATTGGACAATGAGCAGTTCTTC.

The chain is built from TRBV19 and TRBJ2-3; tentatively, D is TRBD2 (5 bases). The CDR3 runs 15 residues. In germline, CDR1 is LNHDA, CDR2 SQIVND (reference sequence). The ends were cut back, 1 base at V and 0 bases at J, with 8 bases in the middle. The CDR3 region has the DNA TGTGCCAGTAGTATAGTGGGAGCTAGCACAGATACGCAGTATTTT. Protein sequence: CASSIVGASTDTQYF.

This chain uses TRBV30 with TRBJ2-1; 11 bases are a match to TRBD2. The CDR3 has 16 amino acids. Trimming at V came to 0 bases and at J to 3 bases, leaving 4 bases not matched to a gene. The germline gives CDR1 GTSNPN, CDR2 SVGIG (reference sequence). CDR3 bases: TGTGCCTGGAGTGTACTAGCGGGAGCACTCTACAATGAGCAGTTCTTC. Its protein product is CAWSVLAGALYNEQFF.

This chain uses TRBV5-6 with TRBJ2-3; a possible D gene is TRBD1 (5 bases). Trimming stripped 0 bases from V and 0 bases from J, with 8 bases between. The CDR3 has 15 amino acids. Germline V gene sequence: CDR1 SGHDT, CDR2 YYEEEE. The CDR3 sequence is CASSLAGLSTDTQYF. CDR3 nucleotide sequence: TGTGCCAGCAGCTTGGCAGGGTTAAGCACAGATACGCAGTATTTT.

The chain joins TRBV10-2 to TRBJ2-3; no clear D. The germline gives CDR1 WSHSY, CDR2 SAAADI. V lost 6 bases, J lost 0 bases, and 10 bases lay in between. The CDR3 has 14 residues. This CDR3 is CASSQALSTDTQYF. DNA of the CDR3: TGCGCCAGCAGCCAGGCCCTCAGCACAGATACGCAGTATTTT.

The chain is built from TRBV29-1 and TRBJ2-3, with 8 bases lining up with TRBD2. The germline gives CDR1 SQVTM, CDR2 ANQGSEA. The V and J ends lost 7 bases and 6 bases, in that order; junction bases with no gene match: 9. The CDR3 has 13 amino acids. As DNA, the CDR3 is TGCAGCGCCATCCCCTTAGCGGGGGATACGCAGTATTTT. Protein: CSAIPLAGDTQYF.